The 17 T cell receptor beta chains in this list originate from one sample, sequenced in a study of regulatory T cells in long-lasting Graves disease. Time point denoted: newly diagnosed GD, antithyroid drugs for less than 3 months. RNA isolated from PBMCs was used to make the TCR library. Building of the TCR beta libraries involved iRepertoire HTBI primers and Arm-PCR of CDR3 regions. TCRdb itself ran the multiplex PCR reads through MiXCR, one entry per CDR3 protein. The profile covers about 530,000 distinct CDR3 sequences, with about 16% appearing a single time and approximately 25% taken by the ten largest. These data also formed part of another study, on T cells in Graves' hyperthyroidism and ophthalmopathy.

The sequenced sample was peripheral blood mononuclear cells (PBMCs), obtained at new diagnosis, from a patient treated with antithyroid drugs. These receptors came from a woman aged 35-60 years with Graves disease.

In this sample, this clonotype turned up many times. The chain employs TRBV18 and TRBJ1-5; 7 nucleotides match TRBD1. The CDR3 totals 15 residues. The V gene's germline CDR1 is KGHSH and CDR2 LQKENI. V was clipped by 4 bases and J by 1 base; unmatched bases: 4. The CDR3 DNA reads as TGTGCCAGCTCACTGGGACAGAGAAGCAATCAGCCCCAGCATTTT. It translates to CASSLGQRSNQPQHF.

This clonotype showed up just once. CDR3: CASSLSGTALTYEQYF. In nucleotides, the CDR3 is TGTGCCAGCAGTTTATCGGGGACAGCCCTTACCTACGAGCAGTACTTC. The J gene is TRBJ2-7, the V gene TRBV27; TRBD1 matches 7 bases. Germline V gene sequence: CDR1 MNHEY, CDR2 SMNVEV (reference sequence). The ends lost 0 bases at V and 2 bases at J; junction bases unmatched: 7. The CDR3 is made up of 16 amino acids.

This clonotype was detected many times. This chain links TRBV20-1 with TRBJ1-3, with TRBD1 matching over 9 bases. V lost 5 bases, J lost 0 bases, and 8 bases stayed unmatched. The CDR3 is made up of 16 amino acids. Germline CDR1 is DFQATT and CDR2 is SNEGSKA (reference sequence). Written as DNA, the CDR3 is TGCAGTGCTGGGGACAGGGCCCGTAGCTCTGGAAACACCATATATTTT. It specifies CSAGDRARSSGNTIYF.

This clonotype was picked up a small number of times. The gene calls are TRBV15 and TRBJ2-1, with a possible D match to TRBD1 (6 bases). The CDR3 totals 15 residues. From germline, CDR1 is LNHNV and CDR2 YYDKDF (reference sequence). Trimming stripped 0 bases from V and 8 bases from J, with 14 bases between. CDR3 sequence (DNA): TGTGCCACCAGCAGAGATTCAGGGGTGGTCCATGAGCAGTTCTTC. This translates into CATSRDSGVVHEQFF. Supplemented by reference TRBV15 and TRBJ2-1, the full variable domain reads DAMVIQNPRYQVTQFGKPVTLSCSQTLNHNVMYWYQQKSSQAPKLLFHYYDKDFNNEADTPDNFQSRRPNTSFCFLDIRSPGLGDTAMYLCATSRDSGVVHEQFFGPGTRLTVL.

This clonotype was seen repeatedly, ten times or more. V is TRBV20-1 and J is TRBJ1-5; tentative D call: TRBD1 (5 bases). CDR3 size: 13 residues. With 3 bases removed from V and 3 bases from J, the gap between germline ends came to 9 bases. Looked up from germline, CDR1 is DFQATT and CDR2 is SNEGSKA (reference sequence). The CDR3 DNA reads TGCAGTGCTAGTAAAGGGGACAATCAGCCCCAGCATTTT. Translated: CSASKGDNQPQHF.

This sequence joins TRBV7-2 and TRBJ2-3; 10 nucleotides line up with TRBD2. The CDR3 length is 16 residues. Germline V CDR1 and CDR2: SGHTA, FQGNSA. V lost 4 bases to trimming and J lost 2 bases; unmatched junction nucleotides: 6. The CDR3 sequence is CASSSLAGADTDTQYF. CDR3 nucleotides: TGTGCCAGCAGCTCTCTAGCGGGGGCCGACACAGATACGCAGTATTTT. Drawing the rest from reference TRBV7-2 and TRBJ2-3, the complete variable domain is GAGVSQSPSNKVTEKGKDVELRCDPISGHTALYWYRQSLGQGLEFLIYFQGNSAPDKSGLPSDRFSAERTGGSVSTLTIQRTQQEDSAVYLCASSSLAGADTDTQYFGPGTRLTVL.

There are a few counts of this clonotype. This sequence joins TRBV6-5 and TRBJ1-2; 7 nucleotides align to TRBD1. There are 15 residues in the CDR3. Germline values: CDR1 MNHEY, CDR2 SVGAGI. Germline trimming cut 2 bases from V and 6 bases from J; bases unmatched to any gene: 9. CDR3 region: CASSYDRQGTNGYTF. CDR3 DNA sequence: TGTGCCAGCAGTTACGATCGACAGGGAACCAATGGCTACACCTTC.

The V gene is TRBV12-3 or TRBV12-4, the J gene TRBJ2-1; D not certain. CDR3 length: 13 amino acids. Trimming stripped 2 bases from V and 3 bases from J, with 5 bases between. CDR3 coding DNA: TGTGCCAGCAGTTTATACATCTACAATGAGCAGTTCTTC. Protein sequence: CASSLYIYNEQFF.

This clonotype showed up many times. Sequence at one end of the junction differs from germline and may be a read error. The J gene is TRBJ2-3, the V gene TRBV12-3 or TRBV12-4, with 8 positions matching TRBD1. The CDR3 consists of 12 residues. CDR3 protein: CASSTDRVTKYF. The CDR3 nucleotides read TGTGCCAGCAGCACGGACAGGGTTACGAAGTATTTT.

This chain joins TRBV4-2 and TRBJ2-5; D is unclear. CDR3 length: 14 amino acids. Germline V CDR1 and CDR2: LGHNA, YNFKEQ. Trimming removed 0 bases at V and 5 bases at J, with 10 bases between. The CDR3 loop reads CASSQEDLGETQYF. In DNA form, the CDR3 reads TGTGCCAGCAGCCAAGAAGATCTCGGGGAGACCCAGTACTTC.

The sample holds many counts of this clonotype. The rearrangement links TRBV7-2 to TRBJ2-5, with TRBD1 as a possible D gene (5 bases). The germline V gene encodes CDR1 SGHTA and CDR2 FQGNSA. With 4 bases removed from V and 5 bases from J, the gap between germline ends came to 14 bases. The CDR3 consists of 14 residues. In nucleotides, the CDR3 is TGTGCCAGCAGCTATGACCTACCAGGGGAGACCCAGTACTTC. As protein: CASSYDLPGETQYF.

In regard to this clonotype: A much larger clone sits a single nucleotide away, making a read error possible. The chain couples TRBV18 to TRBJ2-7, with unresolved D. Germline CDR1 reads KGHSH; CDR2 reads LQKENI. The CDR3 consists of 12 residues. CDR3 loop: CASSSDGYEQHF. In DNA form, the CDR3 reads TGTGCCAGCTCATCGGACGGATACGAGCAGCACTTC.

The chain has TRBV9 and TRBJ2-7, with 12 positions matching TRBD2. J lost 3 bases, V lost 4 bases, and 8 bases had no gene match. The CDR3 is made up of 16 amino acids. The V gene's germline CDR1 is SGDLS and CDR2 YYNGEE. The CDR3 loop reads CASSPRLAGDLYEQYF. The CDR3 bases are TGTGCCAGCAGCCCCCGACTAGCGGGGGACCTCTACGAGCAGTACTTC.

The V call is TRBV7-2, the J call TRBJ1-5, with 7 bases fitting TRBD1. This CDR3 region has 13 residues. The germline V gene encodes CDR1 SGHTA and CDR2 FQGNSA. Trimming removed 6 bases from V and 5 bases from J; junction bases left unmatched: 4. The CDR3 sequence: CASSYDRDQPQHF. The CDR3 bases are TGTGCCAGCAGTTATGACAGGGATCAGCCCCAGCATTTT.

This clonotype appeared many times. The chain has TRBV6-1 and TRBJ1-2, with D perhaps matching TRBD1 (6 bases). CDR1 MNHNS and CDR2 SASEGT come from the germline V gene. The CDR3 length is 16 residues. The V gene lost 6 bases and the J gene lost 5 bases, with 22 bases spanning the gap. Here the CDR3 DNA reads TGTGCCAGCAGCGATACCTGGACGGATAGGGGGTATGGCTACACCTTC. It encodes CASSDTWTDRGYGYTF.

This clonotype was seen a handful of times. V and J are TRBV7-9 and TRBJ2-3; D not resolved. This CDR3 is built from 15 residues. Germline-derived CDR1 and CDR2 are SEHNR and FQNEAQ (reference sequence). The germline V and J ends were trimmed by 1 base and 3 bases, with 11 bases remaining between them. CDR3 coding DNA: TGTGCCAGCAGCTTAGGCGGATTTACAACAGATACGCAGTATTTT. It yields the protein CASSLGGFTTDTQYF.

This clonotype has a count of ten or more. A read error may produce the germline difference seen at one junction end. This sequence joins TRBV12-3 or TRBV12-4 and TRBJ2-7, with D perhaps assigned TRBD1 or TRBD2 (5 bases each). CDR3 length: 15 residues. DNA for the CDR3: TGTGCCAGCAGCCTAGGGGACGGTTACTCCCACGAGCAGTACTTC. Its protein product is CASSLGDGYSHEQYF.